The 28 T cell receptor beta chains below were found in one sample sequenced in a study of graft-versus-host responses after intestinal transplantation. Using immunoSEQ multiplex PCR, the repertoire was profiled, and TCRdb retains in-frame clones only, with some absent. Altogether just over 85,000 clones are present, around 92% being singletons, with the ten largest covering roughly 0.4%. Their target antigens are unknown. The material was unstimulated CD8+ T cells sorted from spleen or lymph node cells, obtained before transplant. The receptors were gathered from a human donor who was the organ donor for an intestinal transplant.

This clone appeared a single time. The chain uses TRBV14 and TRBJ1-2; 7 nucleotides align to TRBD1. V lost 0 bases to trimming and J lost 8 bases; unmatched junction nucleotides: 3. The CDR3 is 13 residues long. From germline, CDR1 is SGHDN and CDR2 FVKESK. CDR3 sequence reads: CASSQETGWGYTF. CDR3 nucleotide sequence: TGTGCCAGCAGCCAAGAGACAGGGTGGGGCTACACCTTC.

V gene TRBV11-2 combines with J gene TRBJ2-7, with 7 bases fitting TRBD2. Germline values: CDR1 SGHAT, CDR2 FQNNGV. After removal of 1 base from V and 4 bases from J, the junction contained 4 bases not matched to a gene. The length of the CDR3 is 14 residues. CDR3 in amino acids: CASSLGGTTYEQYF. The CDR3 nucleotides read TGTGCCAGCAGCTTAGGGGGGACTACGTACGAGCAGTACTTC.

The V gene is TRBV2, the J gene TRBJ2-7; possibly TRBD1 for D (7 bases). The germline V gene has CDR1 SNHLY and CDR2 FYNNEI. The CDR3 has 14 amino acids. Trimming pared 7 bases from V and 3 bases from J, leaving 16 bases between. Here the CDR3 reads CASMAGQLNYEQYF. Here the CDR3 DNA reads TGTGCCAGCATGGCGGGACAGCTGAACTACGAGCAGTACTTC.

The sample holds one count of this clone. The chain employs TRBV9 and TRBJ2-5; D possibly corresponds to TRBD2 (6 bases). The DNA end lines up better with TRBJ2-7; the J call may be wrong. Germline V gene data show CDR1 as SGDLS and CDR2 as YYNGEE. The CDR3 has 14 amino acids. The CDR3 DNA is TGTGCCAGCAGCGTAGGTGCGGGAAGCTACGAGCAGTACTTC. Protein sequence: CASSVGAGSYEQYF.

CDR3 protein: CASSPRGGLSNQPQHF. The CDR3 coding sequence is TGTGCCAGCTCACCACGGGGAGGGCTTAGCAATCAGCCCCAGCATTTT. V gene TRBV18 combines with J gene TRBJ1-5; D ambiguous. The germline V gene has CDR1 KGHSH and CDR2 LQKENI. The CDR3 extends over 16 amino acids. V lost 1 base and J 0 bases, leaving 10 bases between the germline ends.

The chain is built from TRBV7-2 and TRBJ2-5; 11 positions match TRBD1. The CDR3 consists of 16 residues. The trim removed 0 bases at V and 3 bases at J, leaving 3 bases unmatched. The germline CDR1 and CDR2 sequences are SGHTA and FQGNSA. CDR3 loop: CASSLAQGQGEETQYF. CDR3 in DNA: TGTGCCAGCAGCTTAGCGCAGGGACAGGGGGAAGAGACCCAGTACTTC. Using reference TRBV7-2 and TRBJ2-5 for the parts outside the CDR3, the full variable domain is GAGVSQSPSNKVTEKGKDVELRCDPISGHTALYWYRQSLGQGLEFLIYFQGNSAPDKSGLPSDRFSAERTGGSVSTLTIQRTQQEDSAVYLCASSLAQGQGEETQYFGPGTRLLVL.

The chain is built from TRBV27 and TRBJ2-1; D ambiguous. The ends were cut back, 4 bases at V and 5 bases at J, with 12 bases in the middle. The V gene's germline CDR1 is MNHEY and CDR2 SMNVEV (reference sequence). There are 14 residues in the CDR3. CDR3 in amino acids: CASSSVLSNNEQFF. In DNA form, the CDR3 reads TGTGCCAGCAGTTCGGTACTATCAAACAATGAGCAGTTCTTC.

J is TRBJ2-1 and V is TRBV11-2; 8 bases agree with TRBD1. J gave up 10 bases and V 5 bases, and 1 base lay outside the gene matches. The CDR3 runs 11 residues. Germline V CDR1 and CDR2: SGHAT, FQNNGV. The CDR3 region has the DNA TGTGCCAGCAGCACAGGGGGAGAGCAGTTCTTC. As protein: CASSTGGEQFF.

The J gene is TRBJ2-3, the V gene TRBV9; 7 bases are a match to TRBD2. CDR3 length: 15 residues. CDR1 is SGDLS, CDR2 YYNGEE, per germline. Germline trimming cut 0 bases from V and 5 bases from J; bases unmatched to any gene: 6. CDR3 in amino acids: CASSVGASGGDTQYF. DNA of the CDR3: TGTGCCAGCAGCGTAGGGGCTAGCGGAGGAGATACGCAGTATTTT.

CDR3 region: CASSQGAHEAFF. In DNA form, the CDR3 reads TGCGCCAGCAGCCAAGGGGCTCATGAAGCTTTCTTT. The chain links TRBV4-1 to TRBJ1-1; D not resolved. The germline gives CDR1 MGHRA, CDR2 YSYEKL. The V and J ends lost 1 base and 7 bases respectively, with 7 bases between them. This CDR3 has 12 residues.

The chain carries TRBV4-1 and TRBJ2-5; D is unresolved. The J call is uncertain, as TRBJ2-7 better fits the DNA end. Germline-derived CDR1 and CDR2 are MGHRA and YSYEKL. The CDR3 loop spans 13 amino acids. CDR3 amino acids: CASSQEPNYEQYF. The DNA for the CDR3 is TGCGCCAGCAGCCAAGAACCGAACTACGAGCAGTACTTC.

The genes are TRBV7-2 and TRBJ2-7, with D maybe TRBD1 (6 bases). Germline lookup yields CDR1 SGHTA and CDR2 FQGNSA. V was clipped by 3 bases and J by 2 bases, with 14 bases between them. The CDR3 contains 15 residues. In DNA form, the CDR3 reads TGTGCCAGCAGCTTGAGACCGGACAGTACCTACGAGCAGTACTTC. Encoded protein: CASSLRPDSTYEQYF.

CDR3: CAWRGVLAQFTGELFF. The CDR3 DNA follows: TGTGCCTGGAGGGGGGTACTAGCGCAATTCACCGGGGAGCTGTTTTTT. This chain connects TRBV30 to TRBJ2-2; TRBD2 agrees at 7 bases. J was trimmed by 4 bases and V by 3 bases; bases with no gene match: 11. CDR1 and CDR2 from the germline V gene are GTSNPN and SVGIG (reference sequence). The CDR3 has 16 residues.

The rearrangement joins TRBV7-2 to TRBJ2-1, with 10 positions matching TRBD2. The CDR3 covers 15 residues. Trimming took 6 bases from V and 7 from J; bases not matched to a gene: 9. CDR1 SGHTA and CDR2 FQGNSA come from the germline V gene. The DNA for the CDR3 is TGTGCCAGCAGTTACTTTAGCGGGGGGAGGAATGAGCAGTTCTTC. Protein sequence: CASSYFSGGRNEQFF.

The rearrangement joins TRBV27 to TRBJ1-5; weak D call: TRBD1 (6 bases). CDR1 and CDR2 from the germline V gene are MNHEY and SMNVEV (reference sequence). The V and J ends lost 6 bases and 7 bases respectively, with 13 bases between them. CDR3 size: 13 residues. The CDR3 region is CASSPLGAQPQHF. The CDR3 DNA is TGTGCCAGCAGCCCCTTGGGGGCGCAGCCCCAGCATTTT.

The genes are TRBV19 and TRBJ2-3; TRBD2 matches at 7 bases. The CDR3 runs 14 residues. Trimming took 6 bases from V and 2 from J; bases not matched to a gene: 5. In germline, CDR1 is LNHDA, CDR2 SQIVND (reference sequence). DNA for the CDR3: TGTGCCAGTAGAGCCGGGACTACCACAGATACGCAGTATTTT. Amino acids: CASRAGTTTDTQYF.

This clone occurred once. This chain connects TRBV18 to TRBJ2-7; 7 bases map to TRBD1. Germline lookup yields CDR1 KGHSH and CDR2 LQKENI. With 1 base clipped from V and 4 bases from J, the junction kept 10 bases outside the gene matches. The CDR3 runs to 16 residues. The CDR3: CASSPQPRTGLYEQYF. CDR3 coding DNA: TGTGCCAGCTCACCACAGCCCCGGACAGGTTTATACGAGCAGTACTTC. The entire variable domain, with the rest obtained from reference TRBV18 and TRBJ2-7, is as follows: NAGVMQNPRHLVRRRGQEARLRCSPMKGHSHVYWYRQLPEEGLKFMVYLQKENIIDESGMPKERFSAEFPKEGPSILRIQQVVRGDSAAYFCASSPQPRTGLYEQYFGPGTRLTVT.

The J gene is TRBJ1-5, the V gene TRBV6-1, with D perhaps TRBD1 (5 bases). The CDR3 totals 11 residues. The germline gives CDR1 MNHNS, CDR2 SASEGT. Trimming took 10 bases from V and 11 from J, leaving 15 bases between them. The CDR3 is CATFGGGTQHF. CDR3 bases: TGTGCCACCTTTGGCGGGGGGACCCAGCATTTT.

This clone showed up just a few times. The V gene is TRBV29-1, the J gene TRBJ1-1, with D tentatively TRBD1 (5 bases). The CDR3 is made up of 18 amino acids. Germline loops: CDR1 SQVTM, CDR2 ANQGSEA. V gave up 0 bases and J gave up 3 bases, with 23 bases separating them. CDR3 amino acids: CSVEEGDWGRVGDTEAFF. In DNA form, the CDR3 reads TGCAGCGTTGAAGAGGGGGATTGGGGGAGGGTGGGGGACACTGAAGCTTTCTTT.

The V call is TRBV6-1, the J call TRBJ2-5; the D gene is possibly TRBD2 (5 bases). Germline V CDR1 and CDR2: MNHNS, SASEGT. The CDR3 contains 13 residues. Trimming left V 8 bases short and J 3 bases short, with 13 bases between. CDR3 sequence reads: CASPGNQKETQYF. The CDR3 DNA is TGTGCCAGCCCGGGGAACCAAAAAGAGACCCAGTACTTC.

The J gene is TRBJ2-7, the V gene TRBV7-2; perhaps TRBD1 as D (6 bases). In germline, CDR1 is SGHTA, CDR2 FQGNSA. The CDR3 totals 13 residues. Deletions cut 5 bases from V and 7 bases from J, with 15 bases between. CDR3 region: CASSPIDRREQYF. In DNA, the CDR3 is TGTGCCAGCAGCCCCATCGACAGGCGGGAGCAGTACTTC. Supplemented by reference TRBV7-2 and TRBJ2-7, the full variable domain reads GAGVSQSPSNKVTEKGKDVELRCDPISGHTALYWYRQSLGQGLEFLIYFQGNSAPDKSGLPSDRFSAERTGGSVSTLTIQRTQQEDSAVYLCASSPIDRREQYFGPGTRLTVT.

The genes are TRBV6-5 and TRBJ1-5; TRBD1 might be the D (6 bases). V lost 6 bases, J lost 7 bases, and 19 bases lay in between. The CDR3 spans 15 residues. Germline loops: CDR1 MNHEY, CDR2 SVGAGI. CDR3 sequence reads: CASRPFTGTDQPQHF. The CDR3 nucleotides are TGTGCCAGCAGGCCCTTCACAGGGACCGACCAGCCCCAGCATTTT.

This rearrangement joins TRBV5-5 to TRBJ1-2, with TRBD1 as a possible D gene (5 bases). The germline V gene encodes CDR1 SGHKS and CDR2 YYEKEE (reference sequence). V lost 3 bases and J 2 bases, leaving 14 bases between the germline ends. The CDR3 is 15 residues long. The CDR3 nucleotides are TGTGCCAGCAGCTCGATACCCGACAGCAACTATGGCTACACCTTC. Translating it yields CASSSIPDSNYGYTF.

A single count supports this clone. One junction end disagrees with the germline gene, perhaps due to a read error. The chain joins TRBV7-2 to TRBJ2-7, with D possibly TRBD1 on 5 matching bases. CDR3 length: 13 residues. Germline CDR1 is SGHTA and CDR2 is FQGNSA. DNA of the CDR3: TGTGCCAGCAGCGTAACAGGTTTTGTCGCCTCCTCCTTC. Protein product: CASSVTGFVASSF.

V and J are TRBV7-2 and TRBJ2-7; no definite D call. The CDR3 spans 12 residues. Trimming removed 4 bases from V and 0 bases from J, with 4 bases in between. The V gene's germline CDR1 is SGHTA and CDR2 FQGNSA. In DNA form, the CDR3 reads TGTGCCAGCAGCTCCAACTCCTACGAGCAGTACTTC. This encodes CASSSNSYEQYF. Together with reference TRBV7-2 and TRBJ2-7, the CDR3 gives the full variable domain: GAGVSQSPSNKVTEKGKDVELRCDPISGHTALYWYRQSLGQGLEFLIYFQGNSAPDKSGLPSDRFSAERTGGSVSTLTIQRTQQEDSAVYLCASSSNSYEQYFGPGTRLTVT.

The rearrangement uses TRBV27 and TRBJ1-2; D remains ambiguous. Germline V gene sequence: CDR1 MNHEY, CDR2 SMNVEV (reference sequence). V was trimmed by 4 bases and J by 4 bases, leaving 10 bases between them. The CDR3 consists of 13 residues. The CDR3 nucleotides read TGTGCCAGCAGTTACGGGGTTGGCTATGGCTACACCTTC. Translation: CASSYGVGYGYTF.

The J gene is TRBJ2-1, the V gene TRBV7-9, with D uncertain. Germline V lookup: CDR1 SEHNR, CDR2 FQNEAQ (reference sequence). Trimming cost V 7 bases and J 7 bases, with 14 bases left between them. The CDR3 extends over 13 amino acids. This CDR3 is CASTPSLLNEQFF. DNA for the CDR3: TGTGCCAGCACCCCTTCACTGCTGAATGAGCAGTTCTTC.

This chain links TRBV13 with TRBJ2-3, with D possibly matching TRBD2 (6 bases). The CDR3 length is 12 residues. CDR1 is PRHDT, CDR2 FYEKMQ, per germline (reference sequence). Trimming pared 5 bases from V and 5 bases from J, leaving 8 bases between. The CDR3 coding sequence is TGTGCCAGCAGCCTGGGGGGAGATACGCAGTATTTT. Translation: CASSLGGDTQYF.